This T cell receptor (beta chain) was retrieved from a study of blood T cell repertoires in COVID-19. Study-level information: Sites across the United States, Italy and Spain contributed samples from acute and convalescent COVID-19. Sources were T cells, B-cell-depleted T cells, or PBMCs; the material itself was cDNA or gDNA.

CDR3 length: 13 residues. Germline V CDR1 and CDR2: LNHDA, SQIVND (reference sequence). V shed 3 bases and J shed 3 bases, with 8 bases lying between them. Using immunoSEQ multiplex PCR, the repertoire was profiled, and TCRdb retains in-frame clones only, with some absent. The table shows about 230,000 clones, with around 82% occurring only once. This receptor was taken from a man aged 35 to 55 with active or convalescent COVID-19. This chain uses TRBV19 with TRBJ1-1, with D uncertain. The sequencing sample was made of peripheral blood. The DNA for the CDR3 is TGTGCCAGTAGTATGAAAGAGTACACTGAAGCTTTCTTT. Amino acids: CASSMKEYTEAFF.